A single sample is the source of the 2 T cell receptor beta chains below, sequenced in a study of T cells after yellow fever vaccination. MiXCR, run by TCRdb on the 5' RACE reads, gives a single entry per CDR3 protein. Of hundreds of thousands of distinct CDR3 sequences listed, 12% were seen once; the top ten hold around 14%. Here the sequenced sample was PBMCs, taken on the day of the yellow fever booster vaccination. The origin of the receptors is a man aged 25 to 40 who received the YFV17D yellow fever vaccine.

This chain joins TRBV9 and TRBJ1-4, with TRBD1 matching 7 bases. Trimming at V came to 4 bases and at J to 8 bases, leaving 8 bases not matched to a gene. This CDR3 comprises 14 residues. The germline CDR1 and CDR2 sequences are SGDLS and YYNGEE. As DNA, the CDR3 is TGTGCCAGCAGCCCCCGACAGGGAGGGGAAAAACTGTTTTTT. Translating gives CASSPRQGGEKLFF.

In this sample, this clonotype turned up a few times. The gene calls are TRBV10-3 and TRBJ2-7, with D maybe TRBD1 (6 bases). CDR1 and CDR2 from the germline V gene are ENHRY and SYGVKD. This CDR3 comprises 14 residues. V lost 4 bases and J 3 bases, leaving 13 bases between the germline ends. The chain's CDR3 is CAISGTDTFYEQYF. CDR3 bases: TGTGCCATCAGTGGGACAGACACCTTCTACGAGCAGTACTTC.